This T cell receptor (beta chain) was sequenced in a study of regulatory T cells in long-lasting Graves disease. This clonotype was detected only a few times. Trimming cost V 3 bases and J 2 bases; bases outside gene matches: 7. This CDR3 comprises 16 residues. Time point of the sample: newly diagnosed GD, antithyroid drugs for less than 3 months. With RNA extracted from PBMCs as input, the TCR library was made. Libraries of TCR beta came from iRepertoire HTBI primers plus Arm-PCR of CDR3 regions. TCRdb re-called the multiplex PCR reads with MiXCR, one entry per CDR3 protein. The sample has 200,000 to 250,000 distinct CDR3 sequences; roughly 18% are singletons. These data also featured in a second study, about T cells in Graves' hyperthyroidism and ophthalmopathy. From that paper: Using the HTBI primer set, a first-round RT-PCR was run on the TCR CDR3.

The specimen was peripheral blood mononuclear cells (PBMCs), collected at new diagnosis, from a patient treated with antithyroid drugs. The origin of this receptor is a young woman with Graves disease. The chain recombines TRBV12-3 or TRBV12-4 with TRBJ2-3; TRBD2 matches at 8 bases. CDR3 protein: CASSFTGTSNTDTQYF. In DNA form, the CDR3 reads TGTGCCAGCAGTTTCACCGGGACTAGTAACACAGATACGCAGTATTTT.